This T cell receptor (beta chain) came from a study of Graves' ophthalmopathy and Graves' hyperthyroidism. Study-level points and caveats: Detected in blood as well were most expanded thyroid clonotypes with frequency above 0.001.

Per the germline V gene, CDR1 is LNHDA and CDR2 is SQIVND (reference sequence). Between the trimmed V and J ends, which lost 9 bases and 0 bases, there was a span of 15 bases. The CDR3 consists of 15 residues. In the case of this clonotype: The antigen is undetermined.

Amplification targeted the TCR beta CDR3 regions, with RNA transcripts as the source material. The workflow started with a first-round RT-PCR run with HTBI primers and then moved on to a second-round multiplex PCR. TCRdb reprocessed the multiplex PCR reads with MiXCR, giving one entry per CDR3 protein. This repertoire shows some 160,000 distinct CDR3 sequences, approximately 40% found once; its top ten account for roughly 9%. Patients with other autoimmune diseases, uncontrolled infections, pregnancy or lactation were excluded. The source material was peripheral blood. This rearrangement joins TRBV19 to TRBJ1-3, with no clear D. This sequence was found in a man aged 25-45 years with Graves' ophthalmopathy. Here the CDR3 reads CASSSVRSSGNTIYF. The CDR3 nucleotides read TGTGCCAGCAGTTCGGTACGGAGCTCTGGAAACACCATATATTTT.